The clone carrying this T cell receptor beta chain was seen a few times. The antigen remains undetermined. Regarding donors, all were healthy bone marrow donors. The CDR3 covers 14 residues. The ends lost 7 bases at V and 6 bases at J; junction bases unmatched: 10. Per the germline V gene, CDR1 is LNHDA and CDR2 is SQIVND (reference sequence). The data were obtained in a study of cytomegalovirus exposure and HLA in healthy donors. Study context: Among the roughly 400 genotyped donors, 70% to 85% were placed in the Caucasian-associated ancestry cluster.

PCR employed 60 Vbeta and 13 Jbeta primers. Assay used: immunoSEQ multiplex PCR; TCRdb lists only in-frame clones, some missing. The sample records approximately 110,000 clones, about 61% being singletons. Study-level findings and limits: In a later analysis, several top co-occurrence clusters appeared linked to parvovirus B19, influenza, CMV and Epstein-Barr virus. A prior analysis recorded that most TCR beta V segments were productive about 90% or about 30% of the time.

The chain employs TRBV19 and TRBJ2-7; TRBD2 agrees at 9 bases. The origin of this receptor is a woman aged 30 to 39 in good health and CMV-seronegative. Sequencing was carried out using PBMCs. DNA of the CDR3: TGTGCCAGTAATAGCGGGAGTGATTGGTCCGAGCAGTACTTC. Amino acid sequence: CASNSGSDWSEQYF.